A selection of T cell receptor beta chains follows, all from one sample in a study of cytomegalovirus exposure and HLA in healthy donors. Only in-frame clones appear in the TCRdb table, and some are missing; sequencing was by immunoSEQ multiplex PCR. The sample has around 90,000 clones, about 80% seen once. The sample consisted of PBMCs. These receptors were obtained from a human donor in good health. CDR3s include the opening cysteine and the closing phenylalanine or tryptophan. D genes are given only for firm matches. Clone sizes are given selectively: once, few, many, or a class where the clone is expanded.

TRBJ2-7	-	-	TRBV7-9	CASSSGISRHEQYF	TGTGCCAGCAGCTCGGGGATAAGCCGCCACGAGCAGTACTTC
TRBJ2-1	few	TRBD2	TRBV5-4	CASSDRTSGANNEQFF	TGTGCCAGCAGCGACAGGACTAGCGGAGCCAACAATGAGCAGTTCTTC
TRBJ2-3	-	-	TRBV6-5	CASSYPGQPQGTQYF	TGTGCCAGCAGTTACCCAGGACAACCTCAGGGTACGCAGTATTTT
TRBJ2-3	-	-	TRBV21-1	CASIPGTSGRASWDTQYF	TGTGCCAGCATCCCCGGGACTAGCGGGAGGGCAAGTTGGGATACGCAGTATTTT
TRBJ2-5	-	TRBD2	TRBV7-2	CASSADRGGQETQYF	TGTGCCAGCAGCGCCGATCGGGGAGGGCAAGAGACCCAGTACTTC
TRBJ1-5	-	-	TRBV6-1	CASSEQTVRHQPQHF	TGTGCCAGCAGTGAACAGACAGTACGCCATCAGCCCCAGCATTTT
TRBJ2-1	-	TRBD1	TRBV2	CASSGDRVNEQFF	TGTGCCAGCAGTGGGGACAGGGTAAATGAGCAGTTCTTC
TRBJ2-1	-	-	TRBV4-2	CASSQGRVLESYNEQFF	TGTGCCAGCAGCCAGGGTCGGGTCCTCGAGTCCTACAATGAGCAGTTCTTC
TRBJ2-1	-	TRBD2	TRBV25-1	CASSEFFSGGRNEQFF	TGTGCCAGCAGTGAATTCTTCAGCGGGGGAAGGAATGAGCAGTTCTTC
TRBJ2-7	-	TRBD1	TRBV28	CASSFRTGEAYEQYF	TGTGCCAGCAGTTTCAGGACAGGAGAAGCCTACGAGCAGTACTTC
TRBJ2-1	-	TRBD2	TRBV4-1	CASSQVDGGAYNEQFF	TGCGCCAGCAGCCAAGTAGACGGGGGGGCTTACAATGAGCAGTTCTTC
TRBJ2-2	-	-	TRBV29-1	CSVQPRSGAGELFF	TGCAGCGTTCAACCTAGGTCCGGGGCCGGGGAGCTGTTTTTT
TRBJ1-5	once	TRBD1	TRBV28	CASSLWGQGNQPQHF	TGTGCCAGCAGTTTATGGGGACAGGGGAATCAGCCCCAGCATTTT
TRBJ2-7	-	TRBD1	TRBV7-9	CASSISSTGQGYEQYF	TGTGCCAGCAGCATAAGTTCTACGGGACAGGGCTACGAGCAGTACTTC
TRBJ2-2	-	-	TRBV11-2	CASSLLSSVTTGELFF	TGTGCCAGCAGCTTACTGTCCAGCGTTACGACCGGGGAGCTGTTTTTT
TRBJ1-4	-	TRBD1	TRBV9	CASSARGQGEKLFF	TGTGCCAGCAGCGCGAGGGGGCAGGGTGAAAAACTGTTTTTT
TRBJ2-7	-	TRBD1	TRBV7-7	CASTQRTGRSYEQYF	TGTGCCAGCACCCAACGGACAGGGCGGTCCTACGAGCAGTACTTC
TRBJ2-5	-	-	TRBV2	CASSRLNQETQYF	TGTGCCAGCAGCCGGTTGAACCAAGAGACCCAGTACTTC
TRBJ2-1	-	-	TRBV4-3	CASSPWGGHEQFF	TGCGCCAGCAGCCCCTGGGGGGGCCATGAGCAGTTCTTC
TRBJ2-1	-	-	TRBV5-5	CASSEGLLVNEQFF	TGTGCCAGCAGCGAGGGACTCCTTGTGAATGAGCAGTTCTTC
TRBJ2-2	-	-	TRBV7-9	CASSLGWESTGELFF	TGTGCCAGCAGCTTAGGGTGGGAGAGCACCGGGGAGCTGTTTTTT
TRBJ2-7	-	TRBD2	TRBV2	CASSPSGLSYEQYF	TGTGCCAGCAGTCCTAGCGGTCTTTCCTACGAGCAGTACTTC
TRBJ1-1	-	-	TRBV19	CASSILHDLNTEAFF	TGTGCCAGTAGTATCCTGCATGACTTGAACACTGAAGCTTTCTTT
TRBJ2-2	few	-	TRBV12-1	CASSYGQNTGELFF	TGTGCCAGCAGCTACGGACAGAACACCGGGGAGCTGTTTTTT
TRBJ2-7	-	TRBD2	TRBV2	CASTALAGGSYEQYF	TGTGCCAGCACGGCCTTAGCGGGAGGATCCTACGAGCAGTACTTC
TRBJ2-5	-	TRBD1	TRBV5-6	CASSQTGLRETQYF	TGTGCCAGCAGCCAGACAGGGCTTCGGGAGACCCAGTACTTC
TRBJ2-3	-	TRBD2	TRBV5-1	CASSLYGTSGTDTQYF	TGCGCCAGCAGCTTGTACGGGACTAGCGGCACAGATACGCAGTATTTT
TRBJ2-1	-	TRBD1	TRBV6-4	CASSDSRGQGVIF	TGTGCCAGCAGTGACTCGAGGGGACAGGGAGTGATCTTC
TRBJ2-3	-	TRBD2	TRBV7-2	CASSPLAGGPSTQYF	TGTGCCAGCAGCCCACTAGCGGGAGGGCCGAGTACGCAGTATTTT
TRBJ2-4	-	TRBD1	TRBV5-1	CASSAGQGRNIQYF	TGCGCCAGCAGCGCGGGACAGGGAAGAAACATTCAGTACTTC
TRBJ2-1	-	TRBD2	TRBV19	CAAGVSYNEQFF	TGTGCTGCGGGGGTCTCCTACAATGAGCAGTTCTTC
TRBJ1-5	-	TRBD1	TRBV30	CAWSGGQGQRPQHF	TGTGCCTGGAGTGGCGGACAGGGGCAGAGGCCCCAGCATTTT
TRBJ2-1	once	-	TRBV20-1	CSARASEQFF	TGCAGTGCTAGAGCTAGTGAGCAGTTCTTC
TRBJ1-2	-	-	TRBV5-8	CASSSRTRVIYGYTF	TGTGCCAGCAGCTCCCGGACTAGGGTGATCTATGGCTACACCTTC
TRBJ2-1	-	TRBD1	TRBV11-2	CASSTRTGNTYNEQFF	TGTGCCAGCAGCACGCGGACAGGGAACACCTACAATGAGCAGTTCTTC
TRBJ1-6	-	TRBD1	TRBV4-2	CASSQGQGTNSPLHF	TGTGCCAGCAGCCAAGGACAGGGAACTAATTCACCCCTCCACTTT
TRBJ1-2	-	-	TRBV25-1	CASSEWQDYGYTF	TGTGCCAGCAGTGAGTGGCAGGACTATGGCTACACCTTC
TRBJ1-5	-	TRBD1	TRBV5-6	CASSNDRANQPQHF	TGTGCCAGCAGCAACGACAGGGCCAATCAGCCCCAGCATTTT
TRBJ2-1	-	-	TRBV9	CASSADYNEWQFF	TGTGCCAGCAGCGCGGACTACAATGAGTGGCAGTTCTTC
TRBJ1-2	-	TRBD1	TRBV6-1	CASSDWALDRVGYGYTF	TGTGCCAGCAGTGATTGGGCCCTTGACAGGGTGGGCTATGGCTACACCTTC
TRBJ2-7	-	-	TRBV7-7	CASSRTAGGEQYF	TGTGCTAGCAGCCGGACAGCAGGGGGGGAGCAGTACTTC
TRBJ1-6	-	TRBD1	TRBV19	CASRRGDRVNSPLHF	TGTGCCAGCAGGCGGGGGGACAGGGTAAATTCACCCCTCCACTTT
TRBJ2-3	once	-	TRBV7-3	CASSLDSGSTDTQYF	TGTGCCAGCAGCTTAGACTCGGGTAGCACAGATACGCAGTATTTT
TRBJ1-4	-	TRBD1	TRBV2	CASSLDRAGIATNEKLFF	TGTGCCAGCAGTTTAGACAGGGCGGGGATTGCAACTAATGAAAAACTGTTTTTT
TRBJ2-7	-	TRBD1	TRBV6-1	CASSEAPTGAYEQYF	TGTGCCAGCAGTGAAGCGCCGACAGGGGCGTACGAGCAGTACTTC
TRBJ2-1	-	TRBD1	TRBV10-1	CASTPGGNEQFF	TGCGCCAGCACGCCAGGGGGCAATGAGCAGTTCTTC
TRBJ2-7	once	TRBD2	TRBV14	CASSPWTSGPYEQYF	TGTGCCAGCAGCCCTTGGACTAGCGGGCCCTACGAGCAGTACTTC
TRBJ1-6	-	-	TRBV6-5	CATSRARNSPLHF	TGTGCCACCTCGCGGGCGCGCAATTCACCCCTCCACTTT
TRBJ2-1	-	-	TRBV10-3	CAISARDLDYNEQFF	TGTGCCATCAGCGCCCGGGACTTAGACTACAATGAGCAGTTCTTC
TRBJ2-7	-	TRBD2	TRBV27	CASRGLNYEQYF	TGTGCCAGCAGGGGACTAAACTACGAGCAGTACTTC
TRBJ2-6	-	-	TRBV7-9	CASSPNRVTGANVLTF	TGTGCCAGCAGCCCAAACAGGGTAACTGGGGCCAACGTCCTGACTTTC
TRBJ2-1	once	TRBD1	TRBV7-3	CASSKGADEQFF	TGTGCCAGCAGTAAGGGGGCGGATGAGCAGTTCTTC
TRBJ1-1	-	-	TRBV7-6	CASSPRGGNTEAFF	TGTGCCAGCAGCCCCCGGGGGGGGAACACTGAAGCTTTCTTT
TRBJ2-2	-	-	TRBV7-3	CASSSNFSPGELFF	TGTGCCAGCAGCTCCAATTTTAGTCCCGGGGAGCTGTTTTTT
TRBJ2-3	-	TRBD2	TRBV7-9	CASSLGLADPWTDTQYF	TGTGCCAGCAGCCTGGGACTAGCGGACCCCTGGACAGATACGCAGTATTTT
TRBJ2-3	-	-	TRBV4-3	CASSQVTSQALYTQYF	TGCGCCAGCAGCCAAGTGACCAGCCAGGCCTTATATACGCAGTATTTT